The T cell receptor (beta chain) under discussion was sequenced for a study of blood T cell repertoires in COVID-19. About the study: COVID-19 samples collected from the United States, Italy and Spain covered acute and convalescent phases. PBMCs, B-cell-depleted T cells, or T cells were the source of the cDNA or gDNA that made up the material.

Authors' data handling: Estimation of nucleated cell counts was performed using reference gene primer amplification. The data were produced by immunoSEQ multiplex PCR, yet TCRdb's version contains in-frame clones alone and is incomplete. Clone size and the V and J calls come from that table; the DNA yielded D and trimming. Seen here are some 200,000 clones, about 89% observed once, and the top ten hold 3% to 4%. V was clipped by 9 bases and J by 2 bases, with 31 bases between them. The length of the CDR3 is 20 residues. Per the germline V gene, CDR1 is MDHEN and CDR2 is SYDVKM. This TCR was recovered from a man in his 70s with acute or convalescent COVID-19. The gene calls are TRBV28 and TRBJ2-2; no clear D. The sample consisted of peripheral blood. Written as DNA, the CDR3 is TGTGCCAGTACTCAGTCGTTTTACTGGCGGCGCACAACCAACACCGGGGAGCTGTTTTTT. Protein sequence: CASTQSFYWRRTTNTGELFF. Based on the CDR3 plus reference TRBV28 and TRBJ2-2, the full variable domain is DVKVTQSSRYLVKRTGEKVFLECVQDMDHENMFWYRQDPGLGLRLIYFSYDVKMKEKGDIPEGYSVSREKKERFSLILESASTNQTSMYLCASTQSFYWRRTTNTGELFFGEGSRLTVL.